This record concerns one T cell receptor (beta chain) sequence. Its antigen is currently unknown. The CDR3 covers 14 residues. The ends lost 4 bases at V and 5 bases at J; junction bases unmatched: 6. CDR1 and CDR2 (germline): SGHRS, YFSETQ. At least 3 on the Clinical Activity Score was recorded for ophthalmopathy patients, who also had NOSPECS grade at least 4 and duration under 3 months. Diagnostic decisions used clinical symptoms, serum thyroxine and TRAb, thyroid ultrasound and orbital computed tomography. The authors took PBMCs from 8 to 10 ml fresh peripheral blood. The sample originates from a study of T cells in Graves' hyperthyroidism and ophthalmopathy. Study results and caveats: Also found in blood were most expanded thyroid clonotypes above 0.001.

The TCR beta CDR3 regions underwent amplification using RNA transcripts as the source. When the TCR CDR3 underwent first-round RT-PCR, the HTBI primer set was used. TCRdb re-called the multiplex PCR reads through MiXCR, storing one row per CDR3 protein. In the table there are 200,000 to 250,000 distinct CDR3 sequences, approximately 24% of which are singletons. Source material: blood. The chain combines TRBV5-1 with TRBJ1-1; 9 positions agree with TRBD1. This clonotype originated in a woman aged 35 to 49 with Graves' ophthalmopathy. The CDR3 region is CASSHGTGITEAFF. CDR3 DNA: TGCGCCAGCAGCCACGGGACAGGGATTACTGAAGCTTTCTTT.